The 25 T cell receptor beta chains reported below all come from one sample, sequenced in a study of blood T cells in healthy people across ages. It was with a sample-barcoded 5' primer and a J-beta primer mix that a second PCR of roughly 7 to 12 cycles was run. MiXCR, run by TCRdb on the 5' RACE reads, gives a single entry per CDR3 protein. There are around 1,800,000 distinct CDR3 sequences in the sample; roughly 43% occur only once, and roughly 23% lies in the top ten. The sequenced material came from blood. The receptors derive from a human donor in good health.

The rearrangement links TRBV9 to TRBJ2-2; either TRBD1 or TRBD2 may supply D (5 bases each). Germline V gives CDR1 SGDLS, CDR2 YYNGEE. Trimming pared 6 bases from V and 0 bases from J, leaving 12 bases between. CDR3 size: 15 residues. As DNA, the CDR3 is TGTGCCAGCAACCAACGGGGACCGAACACCGGGGAGCTGTTTTTT. Protein product: CASNQRGPNTGELFF. The complete variable domain, with remaining parts taken from reference TRBV9 and TRBJ2-2, reads DSGVTQTPKHLITATGQRVTLRCSPRSGDLSVYWYQQSLDQGLQFLIQYYNGEERAKGNILERFSAQQFPDLHSELNLSSLELGDSALYFCASNQRGPNTGELFFGEGSRLTVL.

This clonotype appeared a few times. The chain links TRBV29-1 to TRBJ2-5; a weak D match, TRBD2 (5 bases). The germline V and J ends were trimmed by 7 bases and 4 bases, with 19 bases remaining between them. The CDR3 has 14 amino acids. CDR1 SQVTM and CDR2 ANQGSEA come from the germline V gene. The CDR3 here is CSATGTGSLETQYF. The CDR3 DNA reads as TGCAGCGCCACGGGCACGGGAAGTTTAGAGACCCAGTACTTC.

The V call is TRBV5-5, the J call TRBJ2-6; no definite D call. The V gene's germline CDR1 is SGHKS and CDR2 YYEKEE (reference sequence). The CDR3 has 16 residues. V was shortened by 4 bases and J by 3 bases, with 14 bases between the two germline ends. CDR3 DNA: TGTGCCAGCAGCCTACCAGTGGGGATTGGGGCCAACGTCCTGACTTTC. This encodes CASSLPVGIGANVLTF.

This clonotype was seen only a few times. The chain is built from TRBV7-9 and TRBJ2-1; D gene unclear. The CDR3 spans 15 residues. Trimming took off 2 bases at V and 12 bases at J, with 20 bases between the two ends. The germline V gene has CDR1 SEHNR and CDR2 FQNEAQ (reference sequence). Written as DNA, the CDR3 is TGTGCCAGCAGCTTATCAGAACAAATTCCTGGTGTGCAGTTCTTC. Amino acids: CASSLSEQIPGVQFF.

This chain connects TRBV9 to TRBJ2-7, with D unresolved. The length of the CDR3 is 14 residues. Germline V gene data show CDR1 as SGDLS and CDR2 as YYNGEE. The V end lost 3 bases, the J end lost 0 bases, and 10 bases lay between the germline ends. CDR3 protein: CASSGDISSYEQYF. CDR3 DNA: TGTGCCAGCAGCGGGGATATTAGCTCCTACGAGCAGTACTTC. Complete variable domain (other parts from reference TRBV9 and TRBJ2-7): DSGVTQTPKHLITATGQRVTLRCSPRSGDLSVYWYQQSLDQGLQFLIQYYNGEERAKGNILERFSAQQFPDLHSELNLSSLELGDSALYFCASSGDISSYEQYFGPGTRLTVT.

This chain connects TRBV19 to TRBJ1-5; no clear D gene. The germline gives CDR1 LNHDA, CDR2 SQIVND (reference sequence). This CDR3 is built from 16 residues. Trimming removed 3 bases from V and 0 bases from J, with 12 bases in between. The DNA for the CDR3 is TGTGCCAGTAGTATCTCCCCGTCTGTTAGCAATCAGCCCCAGCATTTT. Protein sequence: CASSISPSVSNQPQHF.

V usage is TRBV3-1 and J usage is TRBJ1-2; no firm D call. Trimming removed 0 bases at V and 5 bases at J, with 13 bases between. The CDR3 runs 15 residues. The germline gives CDR1 LGHDT, CDR2 YNNKEL (reference sequence). The CDR3 coding sequence is TGTGCCAGCAGCCAAGATGCGGCCATGACTTATGGCTACACCTTC. Translation gives CASSQDAAMTYGYTF.

The CDR3 here is CSARGIGVLNTEAFF. CDR3 nucleotide sequence: TGCAGTGCTAGAGGCATCGGGGTGCTGAACACTGAAGCTTTCTTT. The gene calls are TRBV20-1 and TRBJ1-1; D gene uncertain. CDR1 is DFQATT, CDR2 SNEGSKA, per germline (reference sequence). V shed 1 base and J shed 0 bases, with 12 bases lying between them. The CDR3 spans 15 residues.

The V call is TRBV10-3, the J call TRBJ2-6; 8 nucleotides match TRBD1. CDR1 and CDR2 from the germline V gene are ENHRY and SYGVKD. V lost 6 bases and J lost 0; bases outside the gene matches: 10. The length of the CDR3 is 18 residues. CDR3 DNA: TGTGCCATCAGCAAGAATCCGGGACAGGACTCTGGGGCCAACGTCCTGACTTTC. Translated, it gives CAISKNPGQDSGANVLTF.

Comment on this clonotype: A junction boundary mismatches the germline segment, possibly from a read error. The chain joins TRBV5-4 to TRBJ1-2; 7 bases align to TRBD1. CDR1 is SGHNT and CDR2 is YYREEE in the germline V gene (reference sequence). The CDR3 is made up of 14 amino acids. The CDR3 DNA reads as TGTGCCGGCAGCGTAAACACAGGGGTGTATGGCTACACCTTC. Protein product: CAGSVNTGVYGYTF.

V is TRBV4-1 and J is TRBJ2-3; D remains ambiguous. Germline CDR1 and CDR2: MGHRA and YSYEKL. The V end was cut by 0 bases, the J end by 6 bases, with 19 bases between. The CDR3 extends over 17 amino acids. CDR3 in amino acids: CASSQESSVPSRDTQYF. The CDR3 bases are TGCGCCAGCAGCCAAGAGAGCTCAGTTCCCTCCCGGGATACGCAGTATTTT.

V and J are TRBV4-3 and TRBJ1-1; no firm D call. Germline assignment: CDR1 LGHNA and CDR2 YSLEER. This CDR3 is built from 14 residues. With 1 base removed from V and 6 bases from J, the gap between germline ends came to 12 bases. Here the CDR3 reads CASSQGLTSSEAFF. The DNA for the CDR3 is TGCGCCAGCAGCCAAGGTCTAACCAGTTCTGAAGCTTTCTTT.

Of note for this clonotype: At one boundary the junction diverges from the germline segment, which might be a read error. The rearrangement joins TRBV7-7 to TRBJ2-3; 7 bases agree with TRBD1. Germline V gene lookup returns CDR1 SSHAT and CDR2 FNYEAQ (reference sequence). The CDR3 is made up of 14 amino acids. The CDR3 reads CTSSTGEGTDTQYF. The CDR3 DNA follows: TGTACCAGCAGCACAGGGGAAGGCACAGATACGCAGTATTTT.

Notes on this clonotype: With a much larger clone just one base away, this may be a read error. The gene calls are TRBV29-1 and TRBJ1-2; no reliable D call. The CDR3 is 11 residues long. Germline CDR1 and CDR2: SQVTM and ANQGSEA. V dropped 1 base and J dropped 9 bases, with 9 bases sitting between them. The CDR3 protein is CSVEVGKSYTF. The CDR3 bases are TGCAGCGTTGAAGTCGGGAAGAGCTACACCTTC.

This clonotype has just one count. The CDR3 loop is CASSSRPYRQGGTEAFF. As DNA, the CDR3 is TGTGCCAGCAGCTCCCGCCCTTATCGACAGGGCGGGACTGAAGCTTTCTTT. This rearrangement joins TRBV7-8 to TRBJ1-1; 7 bases agree with TRBD1. Per the germline V gene, CDR1 is SGHVS and CDR2 is FQNEAQ. V dropped 4 bases and J dropped 5; count of bases not matched to a gene: 16. The CDR3 spans 17 residues.

In the case of this clonotype: This clone may be a read error of a much larger clone one base away. This chain uses TRBV20-1 with TRBJ1-2; TRBD1 matches at 8 bases. Germline V gene lookup returns CDR1 DFQATT and CDR2 SNEGSKA (reference sequence). V was pared by 7 bases and J by 4 bases, with 8 bases of the junction left unmatched. This CDR3 comprises 13 residues. This chain's CDR3 is CSVSQGASYGYTF. The CDR3, as DNA: TGCAGTGTTAGTCAGGGGGCATCCTATGGCTACACCTTC.

The genes are TRBV7-2 and TRBJ2-5, with 7 bases identical to TRBD1. The ends lost 6 bases at V and 11 bases at J; junction bases unmatched: 24. This CDR3 region has 17 residues. Germline CDR1 SGHTA, CDR2 FQGNSA. CDR3 residues: CASRPTRQGVMGNEQYF. DNA of the CDR3: TGTGCCAGCAGGCCTACCCGACAGGGAGTTATGGGCAATGAGCAGTACTTC.

A remark on this clonotype: The junction departs from germline at one end; a sequencing error may be responsible. The V and J genes are TRBV24-1 and TRBJ2-7, with TRBD1 matching over 8 bases. This CDR3 comprises 14 residues. CDR1 is KGHDR, CDR2 SFDVKD, per germline. CDR3 sequence: CATNDSLTGDEQYF. The CDR3 DNA sequence: TGTGCCACCAATGATTCCCTGACAGGGGATGAGCAGTACTTC.

The chain employs TRBV18 and TRBJ2-7, with D perhaps being TRBD1 or TRBD2 (5 bases each). The CDR3 runs 16 residues. Looked up from germline, CDR1 is KGHSH and CDR2 is LQKENI. V was cut by 4 bases and J by 0 bases, with 16 bases left in between. The DNA of the CDR3 is TGTGCCAGCTCACGGGGGAACCGGGGCCACTCCTACGAGCAGTACTTC. The encoded protein is CASSRGNRGHSYEQYF.

This chain connects TRBV6-5 to TRBJ2-3; 9 bases align to TRBD2. The germline V gene encodes CDR1 MNHEY and CDR2 SVGAGI. CDR3 length: 14 amino acids. After removal of 5 bases from V and 3 bases from J, the junction contained 3 bases not matched to a gene. CDR3 sequence reads: CASSRGGATDTQYF. The CDR3 DNA reads as TGTGCCAGCAGTCGCGGGGGGGCTACAGATACGCAGTATTTT.

This clonotype was seen a handful of times. The chain is built from TRBV12-3 or TRBV12-4 and TRBJ2-5; 14 positions match TRBD2. V shed 5 bases and J 4 bases; nucleotides not matched to a gene: 12. The CDR3 has 18 residues. CDR3 sequence reads: CASSPTSGGATHPETQYF. As DNA, the CDR3 is TGTGCCAGCAGTCCGACTAGCGGGGGGGCGACGCATCCAGAGACCCAGTACTTC.

This clonotype has just a few counts. This chain connects TRBV27 to TRBJ2-7; weak D call: TRBD2 (5 bases). The ends were cut back, 4 bases at V and 2 bases at J, with 15 bases in the middle. This CDR3 contains 15 residues. Germline V gene lookup returns CDR1 MNHEY and CDR2 SMNVEV (reference sequence). The CDR3 DNA reads TGTGCCAGCAGTTACGACCCGGGGTATCCCTACGAGCAGTACTTC. Protein product: CASSYDPGYPYEQYF.

The V and J genes are TRBV5-1 and TRBJ2-4, with D possibly matching TRBD1 (6 bases). Gene TRBJ2-7 matches the end of the DNA better, so the J call may be wrong. CDR1 is SGHRS, CDR2 YFSETQ, per germline. The CDR3 extends over 15 amino acids. Here the CDR3 reads CASSLEGQTFYEQYF. CDR3 sequence (DNA): TGCGCCAGCAGCTTGGAAGGACAGACTTTCTACGAGCAGTACTTC.

This chain links TRBV20-1 with TRBJ2-7; D is possibly TRBD1 or TRBD2 (5 bases each). The CDR3 totals 12 residues. Germline V CDR1 and CDR2: DFQATT, SNEGSKA (reference sequence). CDR3 sequence reads: CRARGAAYEQYF. CDR3 in DNA: TGCAGGGCTCGGGGCGCAGCCTACGAGCAGTACTTC.

This chain links TRBV12-3 or TRBV12-4 with TRBJ1-2; no reliable D call. There are 15 residues in the CDR3. With 1 base removed from V and 3 bases from J, the gap between germline ends came to 12 bases. The CDR3 loop is CASSLGRRAYYGYTF. The CDR3 region has the DNA TGTGCCAGCAGTTTAGGGAGGAGGGCCTACTATGGCTACACCTTC.